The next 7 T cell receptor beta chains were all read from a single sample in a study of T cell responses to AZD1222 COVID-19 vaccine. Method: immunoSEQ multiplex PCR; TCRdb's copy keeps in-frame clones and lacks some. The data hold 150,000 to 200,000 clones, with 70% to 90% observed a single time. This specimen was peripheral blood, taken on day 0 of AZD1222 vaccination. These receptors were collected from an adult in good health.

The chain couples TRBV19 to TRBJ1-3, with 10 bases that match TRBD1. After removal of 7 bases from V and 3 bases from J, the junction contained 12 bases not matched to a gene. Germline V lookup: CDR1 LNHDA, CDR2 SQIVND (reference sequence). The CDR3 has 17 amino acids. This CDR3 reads CASTTGTGVGLGNTIYF. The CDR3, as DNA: TGTGCCAGTACCACCGGGACAGGGGTAGGGCTTGGAAACACCATATATTTT.

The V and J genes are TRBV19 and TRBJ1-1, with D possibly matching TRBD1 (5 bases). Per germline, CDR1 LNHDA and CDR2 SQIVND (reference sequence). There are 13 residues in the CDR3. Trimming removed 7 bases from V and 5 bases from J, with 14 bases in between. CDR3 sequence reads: CASNPNWGTEAFF. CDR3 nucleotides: TGTGCCAGTAACCCGAATTGGGGGACTGAAGCTTTCTTT.

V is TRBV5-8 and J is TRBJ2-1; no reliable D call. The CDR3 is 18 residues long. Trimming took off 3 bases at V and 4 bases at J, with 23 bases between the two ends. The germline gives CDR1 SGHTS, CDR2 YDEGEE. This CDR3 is CASSSSNLGYGRYNEQFF. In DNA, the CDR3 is TGTGCCAGCAGCTCAAGCAATTTGGGTTACGGAAGATACAATGAGCAGTTCTTC.

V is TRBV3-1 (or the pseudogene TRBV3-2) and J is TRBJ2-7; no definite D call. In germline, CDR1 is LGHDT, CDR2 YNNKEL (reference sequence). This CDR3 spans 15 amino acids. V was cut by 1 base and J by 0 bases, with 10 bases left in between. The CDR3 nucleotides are TGTGCCAGCAGCCAAGTCGCGCACAGCTCCTACGAGCAGTACTTC. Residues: CASSQVAHSSYEQYF.

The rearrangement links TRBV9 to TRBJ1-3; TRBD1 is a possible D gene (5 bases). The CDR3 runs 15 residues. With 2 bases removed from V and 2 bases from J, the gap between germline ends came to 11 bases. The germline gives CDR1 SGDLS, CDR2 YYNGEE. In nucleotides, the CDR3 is TGTGCCAGCAGCGTCTCGGGGGTCGCTGGAAACACCATATATTTT. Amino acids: CASSVSGVAGNTIYF. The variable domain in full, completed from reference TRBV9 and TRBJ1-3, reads DSGVTQTPKHLITATGQRVTLRCSPRSGDLSVYWYQQSLDQGLQFLIQYYNGEERAKGNILERFSAQQFPDLHSELNLSSLELGDSALYFCASSVSGVAGNTIYFGEGSWLTVV.

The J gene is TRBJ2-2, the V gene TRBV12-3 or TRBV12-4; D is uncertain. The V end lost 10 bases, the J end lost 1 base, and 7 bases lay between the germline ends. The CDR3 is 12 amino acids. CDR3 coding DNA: TGTGCCACAACCAAGAACACCGGGGAGCTGTTTTTT. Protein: CATTKNTGELFF.

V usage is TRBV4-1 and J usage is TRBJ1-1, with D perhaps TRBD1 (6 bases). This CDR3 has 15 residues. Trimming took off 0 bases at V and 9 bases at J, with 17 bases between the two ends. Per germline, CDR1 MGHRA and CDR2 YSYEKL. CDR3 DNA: TGCGCCAGCAGCCAAGAACCCCAGGGGAGCTCGAAAGCTTTCTTT. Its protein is CASSQEPQGSSKAFF.